Below, 25 T cell receptor beta chains from the same sample are listed, as sequenced in a study of shared clonotypes between healthy human individuals. Repertoires were generated with immunoSEQ multiplex PCR, while TCRdb's copy carries only in-frame clones and drops some. This table has about 480,000 clones, 60% to 80% appearing once. Sequencing input: PBMCs. The receptors derive from a woman aged 40 to 50 in good health. Some clones in this sample may be carry-over from other donors' samples.

The chain has TRBV5-6 and TRBJ2-3; 7 nucleotides line up with TRBD1. J lost 6 bases, V lost 3 bases, and 7 bases had no gene match. In germline, CDR1 is SGHDT, CDR2 YYEEEE. The CDR3 contains 14 residues. CDR3 loop: CASSSLTGVDTQYF. Written as DNA, the CDR3 is TGTGCCAGCAGCTCCTTAACAGGGGTGGATACGCAGTATTTT.

This clone has just a few counts. This chain joins TRBV4-1 and TRBJ1-1; unclear D gene. V was cut by 4 bases and J by 8 bases, with 17 bases left in between. The CDR3 consists of 14 residues. Germline V CDR1 and CDR2: MGHRA, YSYEKL. This CDR3 reads CASSPISGEREAFF. The CDR3 DNA reads as TGCGCCAGCAGCCCGATCTCCGGGGAAAGGGAAGCTTTCTTT.

CDR3 loop: CASTDRGPTSNTEAFF. As DNA, the CDR3 is TGCGCCAGCACCGACAGGGGCCCTACATCGAACACTGAAGCTTTCTTT. V is TRBV4-1 and J is TRBJ1-1, with 8 positions matching TRBD1. Germline assignment: CDR1 MGHRA and CDR2 YSYEKL. V gave up 7 bases and J gave up 1 base; unmatched junction bases: 11. This CDR3 is 16 amino acids long.

The chain couples TRBV4-1 to TRBJ1-2; 9 bases line up with TRBD1. The CDR3 runs 15 residues. Losses at the gene ends were 3 bases for V and 4 bases for J; bases not matched to a gene: 6. Germline V gives CDR1 MGHRA, CDR2 YSYEKL. Here the CDR3 DNA reads TGCGCCAGCAGCCATTCCCGGGACAGGGCCTATGGCTACACCTTC. This sequence encodes CASSHSRDRAYGYTF.

V is TRBV7-3 and J is TRBJ2-7, with TRBD2 matching 10 bases. Germline V gene lookup returns CDR1 SGHTA and CDR2 FQGTGA. The CDR3 sequence is 15 residues long. V was clipped by 5 bases and J by 1 base; unmatched bases: 5. The CDR3 DNA reads TGTGCCAGCAGCCTAGCGGGAGACCTTTCCTACGAGCAGTACTTC. It is translated as CASSLAGDLSYEQYF.

The chain uses TRBV6-6 and TRBJ2-1; TRBD1 aligns across 8 bases. The germline V gene has CDR1 MNHNY and CDR2 SVGAGI (reference sequence). The CDR3 covers 16 residues. V was clipped by 6 bases and J by 0 bases; unmatched bases: 7. This CDR3 is CASRTDRGLSYNEQFF. In DNA form, the CDR3 reads TGTGCCAGCAGGACAGACAGGGGCCTCTCCTACAATGAGCAGTTCTTC.

The rearrangement uses TRBV28 and TRBJ2-7; D gene uncertain. From germline, CDR1 is MDHEN and CDR2 SYDVKM. This CDR3 is 12 amino acids long. V was shortened by 7 bases and J by 2 bases, with 9 bases between the two germline ends. CDR3 amino acids: CASTRAPYEQYF. The DNA of the CDR3 is TGTGCCAGCACCCGGGCCCCCTACGAGCAGTACTTC.

As to this clone: Within the sample, other DNA sequences also encode this same CDR3. The rearrangement joins TRBV5-4 to TRBJ2-1; unclear D gene. Germline CDR1 reads SGHNT; CDR2 reads YYREEE (reference sequence). CDR3 length: 12 amino acids. V lost 0 bases to trimming and J lost 6 bases, with 4 bases between them. The CDR3 protein is CASSLDSNEQFF. As DNA, the CDR3 is TGTGCCAGCAGCTTGGATTCCAATGAGCAGTTCTTC.

The rearrangement links TRBV28 to TRBJ1-6, with D hard to call. Deletions cut 4 bases from V and 8 bases from J, with 3 bases between. The CDR3 runs 11 residues. Germline values: CDR1 MDHEN, CDR2 SYDVKM. The DNA of the CDR3 is TGTGCCAGCAGTTCCGATTCACCCCTCCACTTT. Its translation: CASSSDSPLHF.

The chain combines TRBV19 with TRBJ1-5; TRBD1 matches at 7 bases. The CDR3 runs to 12 residues. V lost 7 bases, J lost 9 bases, and 6 bases stayed unmatched. Germline V gene lookup returns CDR1 LNHDA and CDR2 SQIVND (reference sequence). DNA of the CDR3: TGTGCCAGTAAGGGGGCATTTGGGCCCCAGCATTTT. This sequence encodes CASKGAFGPQHF.

This rearrangement joins TRBV19 to TRBJ2-6, with D tentatively TRBD2 (5 bases). With 5 bases removed from V and 2 bases from J, the gap between germline ends came to 7 bases. Germline V lookup: CDR1 LNHDA, CDR2 SQIVND (reference sequence). This CDR3 is built from 14 residues. Here the CDR3 DNA reads TGTGCCAGTAGTGAGGGTCCTGGGGCCAACGTCCTGACTTTC. Translated, it gives CASSEGPGANVLTF.

The chain recombines TRBV6-5 with TRBJ2-5; D possibly corresponds to TRBD1 (5 bases). Germline loops: CDR1 MNHEY, CDR2 SVGAGI. V dropped 7 bases and J dropped 5 bases, with 11 bases sitting between them. This CDR3 has 12 amino acids. The CDR3 protein is CASTSQGETQYF. CDR3 nucleotides: TGTGCCAGCACCTCCCAGGGTGAGACCCAGTACTTC.

The chain joins TRBV7-2 to TRBJ2-2; 10 bases fit TRBD2. Germline V gives CDR1 SGHTA, CDR2 FQGNSA. The V and J ends lost 3 bases and 1 base, in that order; junction bases with no gene match: 2. This CDR3 region has 16 residues. The CDR3 DNA follows: TGTGCCAGCAGCTTTCTAGCGGGAGTGAACACCGGGGAGCTGTTTTTT. This codes for CASSFLAGVNTGELFF.

The chain joins TRBV5-4 to TRBJ2-7, with TRBD2 matching 10 bases. CDR1 and CDR2 from the germline V gene are SGHNT and YYREEE (reference sequence). The trim removed 4 bases at V and 4 bases at J, leaving 8 bases unmatched. The CDR3 spans 15 residues. CDR3 in DNA: TGTGCCAGCAGCGTGGGCGGACTAGCGGTTTACGAGCAGTACTTC. Translation gives CASSVGGLAVYEQYF.

The chain combines TRBV7-8 with TRBJ1-3; no firm D call. Trimming removed 1 base from V and 2 bases from J, with 9 bases in between. From germline, CDR1 is SGHVS and CDR2 FQNEAQ. The CDR3 sequence is 15 residues long. Here the CDR3 DNA reads TGTGCCAGCAGCTTAGACGGGTTTGCTGGAAACACCATATATTTT. Translated, it gives CASSLDGFAGNTIYF.

The CDR3 region has the DNA TGTGCCAGCAGCTTTGTTCGAGGTTCGAACACCGGGGAGCTGTTTTTT. Protein product: CASSFVRGSNTGELFF. The V and J genes are TRBV5-5 and TRBJ2-2; no firm D call. CDR1 and CDR2 (germline): SGHKS, YYEKEE (reference sequence). With 2 bases removed from V and 0 bases from J, the gap between germline ends came to 11 bases. The CDR3 length is 16 residues.

The J gene is TRBJ2-5, the V gene TRBV2, with 7 bases aligning to TRBD2. V gave up 6 bases and J gave up 0 bases; unmatched junction bases: 4. This CDR3 contains 14 residues. Germline V lookup: CDR1 SNHLY, CDR2 FYNNEI. The CDR3 region has the DNA TGTGCCAGCAGCGTACTAGCGAACCAAGAGACCCAGTACTTC. It specifies CASSVLANQETQYF.

The chain couples TRBV11-2 to TRBJ2-2; 11 bases are a match to TRBD2. This CDR3 is built from 17 residues. Germline values: CDR1 SGHAT, CDR2 FQNNGV. With V trimmed by 5 bases and J by 5 bases, 10 bases remained unmatched. This chain's CDR3 is CASSRTSGSGGTGELFF. CDR3 DNA sequence: TGTGCCAGCAGCCGTACTAGCGGGAGCGGCGGGACCGGGGAGCTGTTTTTT.

The V and J genes are TRBV7-2 and TRBJ2-2, with 16 bases that match TRBD2. CDR3 length: 18 residues. The junction had 5 bases not matched to a gene; V was cut back by 4 bases and J by 3 bases. The germline V gene has CDR1 SGHTA and CDR2 FQGNSA. CDR3 coding DNA: TGTGCCAGCAGCTACGGGACTAGCGGGAGGGCCTACACCGGGGAGCTGTTTTTT. Its translation: CASSYGTSGRAYTGELFF.

V is TRBV15 and J is TRBJ1-2; TRBD1 matches at 8 bases. The V gene's germline CDR1 is LNHNV and CDR2 YYDKDF (reference sequence). V lost 3 bases and J lost 11; bases outside the gene matches: 8. The CDR3 contains 13 residues. CDR3 amino acids: CATSSGQGMGYTF. The CDR3, as DNA: TGTGCCACCAGCAGTGGACAGGGAATGGGATACACCTTC.

The rearrangement joins TRBV19 to TRBJ2-5; no reliable D call. The CDR3 covers 13 residues. Germline CDR1 LNHDA, CDR2 SQIVND (reference sequence). V lost 6 bases and J 1 base, leaving 9 bases between the germline ends. The CDR3 DNA sequence: TGTGCCAGTAGGAGTAATGGCCAAGAGACCCAGTACTTC. Protein product: CASRSNGQETQYF.

The rearrangement links TRBV7-8 to TRBJ2-1; 9 bases align to TRBD2. The trim removed 3 bases at V and 0 bases at J, leaving 3 bases unmatched. Germline CDR1 is SGHVS and CDR2 is FQNEAQ. The CDR3 is made up of 16 amino acids. The CDR3 DNA follows: TGTGCCAGCAGCTTGAGACTAGCGGACTCCTACAATGAGCAGTTCTTC. This encodes CASSLRLADSYNEQFF.

This sequence joins TRBV28 and TRBJ2-7; unclear D gene. Germline loops: CDR1 MDHEN, CDR2 SYDVKM. This CDR3 has 15 amino acids. V shed 5 bases and J shed 3 bases, with 17 bases lying between them. CDR3 in amino acids: CASSSRQLLNYEQYF. For the CDR3, the DNA is TGTGCCAGCAGTAGTAGACAACTTTTAAACTACGAGCAGTACTTC.

The chain uses TRBV19 and TRBJ1-2; 7 bases are shared with TRBD1. With V trimmed by 6 bases and J by 8 bases, 12 bases remained unmatched. CDR3 size: 14 residues. Germline lookup yields CDR1 LNHDA and CDR2 SQIVND (reference sequence). The DNA of the CDR3 is TGTGCCAGTAGCTATCAGACAGGGACTGGCGGCTACACCTTC. Its protein product is CASSYQTGTGGYTF.

The rearrangement uses TRBV27 and TRBJ2-2, with 13 nucleotides matching TRBD2. The V gene end was trimmed by 6 bases and the J gene end by 7 bases; junction bases not matched to a gene: 11. Germline lookup yields CDR1 MNHEY and CDR2 SMNVEV (reference sequence). The CDR3 covers 17 residues. CDR3 amino acids: CASSPRTSGSMVGELFF. The CDR3 nucleotides are TGTGCCAGCAGCCCCCGGACTAGCGGGAGTATGGTCGGGGAGCTGTTTTTT.